The entry that follows covers one T cell receptor beta chain sequence. This clonotype has a count of ten or more. Its antigen is currently not known. Base qualities are not at hand, and no much larger clone is one base apart. V loses 5 bases of germline sequence and J loses 8 bases, and the interval between the two ends is 12 bases. From the cysteine through the phenylalanine, the CDR3 covers 11 amino acids. Only the CDR3 DNA stays, 33 bases, in frame from base 1. Looking up the germline V gene yields CDR1 SQVTM and CDR2 ANQGSEA. Libraries were made using PCR. TCRdb names Illumina HiSeq 2500 as the instrument used. TCR library preparation used molecular barcoding, with unique molecular identifiers applied to normalize quantification of the TCRbeta repertoire. TCRdb applied fastp at Q25 and MiXCR to the public reads, then kept only in-frame beta chains. Every CDR3 protein is listed once, alongside the most common genes and DNA of its rows. This sample has some 640,000 distinct CDR3 sequences in its table, and roughly 15% of those were observed once. The leading ten clones occupy 1.1% of the sample.

The sample comes from a study of T-cell reconstitution after alpha-beta-depleted transplantation in children (dated by TCRdb to 2016 to 2017). Looking at the study overall: Using TCR repertoire profiling, the study quantitatively followed how T-cell immune reconstitution unfolded in children after TCRalphabeta/CD19-depleted allogeneic hematopoietic cell transplantation.

The sequence is built from TRBV29-1 and TRBJ1-2, and the D gene may be TRBD1, 5 bases matching. The material sequenced was PBMCs from the stem cell graft donor, taken from the stem cell graft. This receptor was taken from a human donor who donated a stem cell graft to a child with acute myeloid leukemia. This receptor has the CDR3 CSVYEWGGYTF. The base sequence is TGCAGCGTTTACGAGTGGGGGGGCTACACCTTC.